This T cell receptor beta chain stems from a study of T cell repertoires in cytomegalovirus infection. The overall study: Indications came from public TCR beta signatures; they pointed to CMV infection and to a matching HLA type.

TCRdb re-called the reads with MiXCR, one entry per CDR3 protein. The sample includes hundreds of thousands of distinct CDR3 sequences, 15% to 20% seen only once; the top ten take about 11%. The study, taken as a whole, reports: CMV-specific HLA-C-restricted TCR beta clonotypes dominated the ex vivo response.

Per the germline V gene, CDR1 is SGHTA and CDR2 is FQGNSA. Trimming shortened V by 6 bases and J by 1 base, and 12 bases separated the two germline ends. This CDR3 contains 14 residues. The sample holds many counts of this clonotype. The antigen is unknown. The TCR comes from a human donor in good health (CMV status not recorded). Some clones in this sample may be carry-over from other donors' samples. This chain uses TRBV7-2 with TRBJ1-1; no definite D call. The sequencing input was PBMCs. The chain's CDR3 is CASRYGYKNTEAFF. CDR3 nucleotide sequence: TGTGCCAGCAGGTACGGATATAAGAACACTGAAGCTTTCTTT.